A single T cell receptor (beta chain) is shown here with its context. TCRdb keeps only in-frame clones here, not all; method: immunoSEQ multiplex PCR. The sample contains fewer than 150,000 clones, 92% of which appear only once. The source of the sample is a study of T cell responses to AZD1222 COVID-19 vaccine. V shed 6 bases, J shed 0 bases, and the junction held 8 bases outside the gene matches. Germline CDR1 MDHEN, CDR2 SYDVKM. This CDR3 is built from 15 residues. The sample was peripheral blood, taken on day 0 of AZD1222 vaccination. The rearrangement links TRBV28 to TRBJ2-7; 7 positions agree with TRBD1. This TCR derives from an adult in good health. DNA of the CDR3: TGTGCCAGCAGCTCCGCCGGGACAGACTCCTACGAGCAGTACTTC. As protein: CASSSAGTDSYEQYF.